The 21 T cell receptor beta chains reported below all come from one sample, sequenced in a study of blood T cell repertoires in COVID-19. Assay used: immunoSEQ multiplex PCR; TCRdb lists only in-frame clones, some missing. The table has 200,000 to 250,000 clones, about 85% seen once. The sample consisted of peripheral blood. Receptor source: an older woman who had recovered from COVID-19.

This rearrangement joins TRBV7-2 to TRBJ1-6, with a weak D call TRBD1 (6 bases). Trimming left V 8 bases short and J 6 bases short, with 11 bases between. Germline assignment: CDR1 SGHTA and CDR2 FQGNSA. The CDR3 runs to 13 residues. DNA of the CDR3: TGTGCCAGCGCCAGGGGCCGTAATTCACCCCTCCACTTT. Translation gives CASARGRNSPLHF.

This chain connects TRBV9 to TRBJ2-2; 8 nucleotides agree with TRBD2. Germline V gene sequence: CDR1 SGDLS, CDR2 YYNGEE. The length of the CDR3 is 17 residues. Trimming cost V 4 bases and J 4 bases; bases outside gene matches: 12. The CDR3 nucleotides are TGTGCCAGCAGCCCCCCGGGGGGGTCCCAGGGCACCGGGGAGCTGTTTTTT. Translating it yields CASSPPGGSQGTGELFF.

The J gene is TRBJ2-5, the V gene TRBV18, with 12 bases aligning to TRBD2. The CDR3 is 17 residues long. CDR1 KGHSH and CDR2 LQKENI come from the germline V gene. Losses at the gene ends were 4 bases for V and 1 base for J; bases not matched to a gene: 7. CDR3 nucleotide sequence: TGTGCCAGCTCACATACTGGACTAGCGGGGATCCAAGAGACCCAGTACTTC. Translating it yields CASSHTGLAGIQETQYF.

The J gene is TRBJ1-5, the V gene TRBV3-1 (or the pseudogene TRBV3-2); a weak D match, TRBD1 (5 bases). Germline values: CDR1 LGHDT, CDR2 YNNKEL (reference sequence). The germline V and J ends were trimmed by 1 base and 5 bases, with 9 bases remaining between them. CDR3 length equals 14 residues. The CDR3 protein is CASSQGQGDQPQHF. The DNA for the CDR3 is TGTGCCAGCAGCCAAGGCCAGGGCGATCAGCCCCAGCATTTT.

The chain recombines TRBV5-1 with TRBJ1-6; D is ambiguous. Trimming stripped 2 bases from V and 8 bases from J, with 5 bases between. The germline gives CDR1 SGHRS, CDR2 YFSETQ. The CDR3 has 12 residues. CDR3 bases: TGCGCCAGCAGCTTCTCTCATTCACCCCTCCACTTT. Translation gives CASSFSHSPLHF.

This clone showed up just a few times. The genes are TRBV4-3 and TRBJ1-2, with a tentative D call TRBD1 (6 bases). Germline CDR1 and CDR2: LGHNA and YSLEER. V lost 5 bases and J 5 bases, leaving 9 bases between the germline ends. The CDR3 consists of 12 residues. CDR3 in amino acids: CASSERGYGYTF. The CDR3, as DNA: TGCGCCAGCAGCGAAAGGGGGTATGGCTACACCTTC.

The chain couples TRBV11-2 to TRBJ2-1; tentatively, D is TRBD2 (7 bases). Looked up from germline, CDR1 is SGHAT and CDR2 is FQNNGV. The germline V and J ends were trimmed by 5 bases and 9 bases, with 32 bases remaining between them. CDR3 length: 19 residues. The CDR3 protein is CASSPYRRGGAQAGGEQFF. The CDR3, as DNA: TGTGCCAGCAGCCCCTATCGGAGGGGGGGCGCCCAGGCTGGCGGTGAGCAGTTCTTC.

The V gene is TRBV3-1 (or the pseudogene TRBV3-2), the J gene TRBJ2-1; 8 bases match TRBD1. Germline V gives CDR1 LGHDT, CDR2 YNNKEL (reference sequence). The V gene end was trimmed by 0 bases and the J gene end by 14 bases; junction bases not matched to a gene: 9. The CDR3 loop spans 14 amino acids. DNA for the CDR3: TGTGCCAGCAGCCAAGAGAGGCTGGCAGGGGGCGAGTTCTTC. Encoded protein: CASSQERLAGGEFF.

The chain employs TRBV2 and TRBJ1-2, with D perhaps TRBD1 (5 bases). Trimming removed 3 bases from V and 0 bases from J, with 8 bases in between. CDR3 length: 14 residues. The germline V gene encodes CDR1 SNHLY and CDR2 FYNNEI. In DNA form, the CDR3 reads TGTGCCAGCAGTGAGGGGCCTACTAACTATGGCTACACCTTC. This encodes CASSEGPTNYGYTF.

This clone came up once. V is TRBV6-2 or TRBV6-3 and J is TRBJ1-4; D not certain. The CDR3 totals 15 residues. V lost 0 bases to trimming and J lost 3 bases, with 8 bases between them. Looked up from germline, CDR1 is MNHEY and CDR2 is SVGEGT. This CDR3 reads CASSYSRVSNEKLFF. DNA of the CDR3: TGTGCCAGCAGTTACTCGAGGGTATCTAATGAAAAACTGTTTTTT.

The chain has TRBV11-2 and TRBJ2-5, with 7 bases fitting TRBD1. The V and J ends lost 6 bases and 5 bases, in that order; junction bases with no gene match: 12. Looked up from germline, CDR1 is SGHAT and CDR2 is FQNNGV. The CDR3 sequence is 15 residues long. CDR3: CASRIPYRGLETQYF. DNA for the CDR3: TGTGCCAGCAGAATACCCTACAGGGGCTTGGAGACCCAGTACTTC.

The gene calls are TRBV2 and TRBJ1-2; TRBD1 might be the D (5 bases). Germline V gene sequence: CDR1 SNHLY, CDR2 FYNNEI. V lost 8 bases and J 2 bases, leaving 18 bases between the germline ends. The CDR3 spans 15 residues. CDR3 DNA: TGTGCCAGCCGAGAAAGGGGATTTACGAACTATGGCTACACCTTC. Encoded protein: CASRERGFTNYGYTF.

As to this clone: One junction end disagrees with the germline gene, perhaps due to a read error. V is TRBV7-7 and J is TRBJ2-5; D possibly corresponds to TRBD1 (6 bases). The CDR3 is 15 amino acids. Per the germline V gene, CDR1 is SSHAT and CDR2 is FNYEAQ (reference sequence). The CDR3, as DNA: TGTGCTAGCAGCTTAGCCAGGGGCTTCCAAGAGACCCAGTACTTC. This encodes CASSLARGFQETQYF.

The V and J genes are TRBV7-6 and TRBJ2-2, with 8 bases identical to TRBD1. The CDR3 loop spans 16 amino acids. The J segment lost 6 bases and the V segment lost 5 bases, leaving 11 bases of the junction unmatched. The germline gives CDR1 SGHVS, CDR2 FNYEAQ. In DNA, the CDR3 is TGTGCCAGCAGCGCGCGGACAGGGCGGAAACCCGGGGAGCTGTTTTTT. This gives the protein CASSARTGRKPGELFF. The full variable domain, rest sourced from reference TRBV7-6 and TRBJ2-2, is GAGVSQSPRYKVTKRGQDVALRCDPISGHVSLYWYRQALGQGPEFLTYFNYEAQQDKSGLPNDRFSAERPEGSISTLTIQRTEQRDSAMYRCASSARTGRKPGELFFGEGSRLTVL.

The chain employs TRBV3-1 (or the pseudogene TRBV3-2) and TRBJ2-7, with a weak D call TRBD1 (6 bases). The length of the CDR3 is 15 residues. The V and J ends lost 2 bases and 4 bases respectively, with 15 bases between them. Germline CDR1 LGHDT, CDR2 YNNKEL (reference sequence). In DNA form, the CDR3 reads TGTGCCAGCAGCCAACCGGGACAAGTGAGATACGAGCAGTACTTC. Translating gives CASSQPGQVRYEQYF.

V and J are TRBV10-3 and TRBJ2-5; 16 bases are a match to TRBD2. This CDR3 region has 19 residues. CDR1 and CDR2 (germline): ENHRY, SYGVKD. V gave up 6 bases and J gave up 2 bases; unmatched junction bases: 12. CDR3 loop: CAIRAGLAGGPSQQETQYF. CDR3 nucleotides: TGTGCCATCAGGGCGGGACTAGCGGGGGGGCCGAGTCAGCAAGAGACCCAGTACTTC.

CDR3 DNA: TGTGCCAGCAGCGAAACGCAGGGTATCGGCTATGGCTACACCTTC. Encoded protein: CASSETQGIGYGYTF. The genes are TRBV9 and TRBJ1-2; maybe TRBD1 (5 bases). CDR3 length: 15 amino acids. Per germline, CDR1 SGDLS and CDR2 YYNGEE. Trimming pared 3 bases from V and 4 bases from J, leaving 16 bases between.

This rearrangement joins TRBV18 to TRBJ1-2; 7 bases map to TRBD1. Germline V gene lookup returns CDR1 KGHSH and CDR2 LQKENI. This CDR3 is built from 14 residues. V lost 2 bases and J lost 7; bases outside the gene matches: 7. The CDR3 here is CASSPFEGAGGYTF. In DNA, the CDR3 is TGTGCCAGCTCACCATTCGAGGGGGCCGGTGGCTACACCTTC.

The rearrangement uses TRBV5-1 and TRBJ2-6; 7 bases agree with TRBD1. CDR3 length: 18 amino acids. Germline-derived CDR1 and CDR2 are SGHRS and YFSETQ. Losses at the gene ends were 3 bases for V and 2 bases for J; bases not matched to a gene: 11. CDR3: CASSWWILTGPGANVLTF. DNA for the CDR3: TGCGCCAGCAGCTGGTGGATCTTGACAGGGCCTGGGGCCAACGTCCTGACTTTC.

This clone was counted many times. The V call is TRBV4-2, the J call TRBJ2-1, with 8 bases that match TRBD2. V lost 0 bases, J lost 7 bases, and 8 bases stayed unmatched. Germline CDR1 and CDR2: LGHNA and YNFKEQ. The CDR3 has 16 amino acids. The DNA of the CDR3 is TGTGCCAGCAGCCAAGATAGGGCTAGCGGGTCGAATGAGCAGTTCTTC. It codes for CASSQDRASGSNEQFF.

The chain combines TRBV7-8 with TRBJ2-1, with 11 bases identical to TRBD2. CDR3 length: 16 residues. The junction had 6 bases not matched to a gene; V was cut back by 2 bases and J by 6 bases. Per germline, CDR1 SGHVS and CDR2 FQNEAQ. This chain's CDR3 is CASSLLSGGAVNEQFF. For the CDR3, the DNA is TGTGCCAGCAGCTTACTTAGCGGGGGGGCCGTCAATGAGCAGTTCTTC. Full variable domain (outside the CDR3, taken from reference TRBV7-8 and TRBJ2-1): GAGVSQSPRYKVAKRGQDVALRCDPISGHVSLFWYQQALGQGPEFLTYFQNEAQLDKSGLPSDRFFAERPEGSVSTLKIQRTQQEDSAVYLCASSLLSGGAVNEQFFGPGTRLTVL.